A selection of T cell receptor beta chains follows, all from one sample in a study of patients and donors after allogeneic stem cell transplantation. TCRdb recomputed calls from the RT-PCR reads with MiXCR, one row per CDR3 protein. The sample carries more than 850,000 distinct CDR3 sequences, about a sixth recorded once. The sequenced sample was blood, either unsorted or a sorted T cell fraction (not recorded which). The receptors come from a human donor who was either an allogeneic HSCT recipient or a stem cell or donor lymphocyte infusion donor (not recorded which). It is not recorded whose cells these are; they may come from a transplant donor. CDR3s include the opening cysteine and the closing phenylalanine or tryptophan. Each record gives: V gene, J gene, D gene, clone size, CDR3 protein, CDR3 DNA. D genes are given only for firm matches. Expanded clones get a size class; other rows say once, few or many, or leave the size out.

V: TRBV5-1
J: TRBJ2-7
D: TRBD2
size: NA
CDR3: CASSLAGYGTSGSSYEQYF
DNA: TGCGCCAGCAGCTTGGCCGGTTATGGAACTAGCGGGAGCTCCTACGAGCAGTACTTC

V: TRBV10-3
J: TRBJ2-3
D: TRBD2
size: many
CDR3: CAISRPRTSGREIDTQYF
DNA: TGTGCCATCAGTCGCCCTCGGACTAGCGGGAGGGAGATCGATACGCAGTATTTT

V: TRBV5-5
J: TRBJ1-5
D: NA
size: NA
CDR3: CASSLVAQSNQPQHF
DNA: TGTGCCAGCAGCTTGGTCGCACAGTCCAATCAGCCCCAGCATTTT

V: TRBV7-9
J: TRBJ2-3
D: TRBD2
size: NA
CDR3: CASRLADAGTDTQYF
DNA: TGTGCCAGCAGACTAGCGGACGCTGGGACAGATACGCAGTATTTT

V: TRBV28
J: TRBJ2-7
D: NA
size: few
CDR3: CASSSPLSSYEQYF
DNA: TGTGCCAGCAGTTCCCCCCTGAGCTCCTACGAGCAGTACTTC

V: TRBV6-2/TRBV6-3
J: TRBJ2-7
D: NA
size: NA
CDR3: CASGLNIDYEQYF
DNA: TGTGCCAGCGGACTCAACATAGATTACGAGCAGTACTTC

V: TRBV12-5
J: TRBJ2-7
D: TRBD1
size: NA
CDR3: CASGPGQGNEQYF
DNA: TGTGCTAGTGGTCCGGGACAGGGAAACGAGCAGTACTTC

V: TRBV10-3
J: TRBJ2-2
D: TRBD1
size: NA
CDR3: CAIRTQGAGFTGELFF
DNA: TGTGCCATCAGAACACAGGGGGCTGGTTTCACCGGGGAGCTGTTTTTT

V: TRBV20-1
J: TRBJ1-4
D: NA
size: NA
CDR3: CSARAAGRTNEKLFF
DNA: TGCAGTGCTAGAGCGGCAGGGAGGACTAATGAAAAACTGTTTTTT

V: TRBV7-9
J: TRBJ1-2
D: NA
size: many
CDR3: CASSQTQGYGYTF
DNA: TGTGCCAGCAGCCAAACACAGGGTTATGGCTACACCTTC

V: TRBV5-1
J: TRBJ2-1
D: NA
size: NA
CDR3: CASSGGVVTDNEQFF
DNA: TGCGCCAGCAGCGGCGGGGTAGTTACCGACAATGAGCAGTTCTTC

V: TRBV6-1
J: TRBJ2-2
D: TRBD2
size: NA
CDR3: CASRGLVTGELFF
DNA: TGTGCCAGCAGGGGACTAGTCACCGGGGAGCTGTTTTTT

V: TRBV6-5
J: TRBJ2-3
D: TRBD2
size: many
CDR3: CASSYVAGDTQYF
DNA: TGTGCCAGCAGTTACGTAGCGGGAGATACGCAGTATTTT

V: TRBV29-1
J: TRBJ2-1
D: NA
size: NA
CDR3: CSVLGGRSPPNEQFF
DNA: TGCAGCGTCTTAGGGGGTCGATCGCCCCCCAATGAGCAGTTCTTC

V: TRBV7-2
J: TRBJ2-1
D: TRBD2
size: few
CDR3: CASSFSSGVYNEQFF
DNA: TGTGCCAGCAGCTTCTCCAGCGGGGTCTACAATGAGCAGTTCTTC

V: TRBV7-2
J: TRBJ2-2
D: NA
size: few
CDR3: CASSLLQGPTGELFF
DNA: TGTGCCAGCAGCCTCCTACAGGGACCGACCGGGGAGCTGTTTTTT

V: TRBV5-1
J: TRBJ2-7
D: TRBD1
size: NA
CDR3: CASSPGTGVVPYEQYF
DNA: TGCGCCAGCAGCCCAGGGACAGGGGTCGTCCCCTACGAGCAGTACTTC

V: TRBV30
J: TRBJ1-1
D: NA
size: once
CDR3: CASEGSWSNTEAFF
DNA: TGTGCCTCGGAGGGCTCCTGGTCGAACACTGAAGCTTTCTTT

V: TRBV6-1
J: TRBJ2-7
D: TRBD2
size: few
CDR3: CASSRGGAGPRSYEQYF
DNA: TGTGCCAGCAGTCGCGGGGGAGCCGGTCCCCGTTCCTACGAGCAGTACTTC

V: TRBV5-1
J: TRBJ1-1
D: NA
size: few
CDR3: CASSLAGTPDTEAFF
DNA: TGCGCCAGCAGCTTGGCAGGGACACCGGACACTGAAGCTTTCTTT

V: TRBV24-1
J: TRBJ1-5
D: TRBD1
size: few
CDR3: CATSDFPWRAGGVDVYSNQPQHF
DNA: TGTGCCACCAGTGATTTCCCTTGGAGGGCAGGGGGCGTCGATGTTTATAGCAATCAGCCCCAGCATTTT

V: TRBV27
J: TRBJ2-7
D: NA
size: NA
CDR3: CASTPFMYEQYF
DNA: TGTGCCAGCACCCCGTTTATGTACGAGCAGTACTTC